This is a list of T cell receptor beta chains from one sample in a study of long-term antiretroviral therapy in people with HIV. Generated by immunoSEQ multiplex PCR, the TCRdb table keeps only in-frame clones and is missing some. The sample has roughly 25,000 clones; roughly 83% are singletons. Sequenced material: unsorted PBMCs, taken 0.7 years before starting antiretroviral therapy. These receptors originate from a man aged 30 to 45 with HIV. Each CDR3 is given with its conserved first and last residue. Fields, in order: clone size, V gene, D gene, J gene, CDR3 DNA, CDR3 protein. A D gene is named only where the DNA matches it firmly. Not every row has a clone size; where given, it reads once, few, many or a size class.

NA	TRBV28	NA	TRBJ1-5	TGTGCCAGCAGCCTCCCCGACAGAAAAAATCAGCCCCAGCATTTT	CASSLPDRKNQPQHF
NA	TRBV28	NA	TRBJ2-7	TGTGCCAGCAGCCCCATGCAAGAGCGGTACGAGCAGTACTTC	CASSPMQERYEQYF
few	TRBV27	TRBD1	TRBJ1-5	TGTGCCAGCAGTTTGGGACAGGGTCCGAATCAGCCCCAGCATTTT	CASSLGQGPNQPQHF
NA	TRBV27	NA	TRBJ1-4	TGTGCCAGCAGTTCCTTAGGCGAAGCTAATGAAAAACTGTTTTTT	CASSSLGEANEKLFF
NA	TRBV11-1	NA	TRBJ2-5	TGTGCCAGCAGCTTAGCCGGGGGGCAAAAGACCCAGTACTTC	CASSLAGGQKTQYF
NA	TRBV7-9	TRBD2	TRBJ2-7	TGTGCCAGCAGCTTAGGGCGGGGGAGCTACGAGCAGTACTTC	CASSLGRGSYEQYF
NA	TRBV28	NA	TRBJ2-1	TGTGCCACCCTACCCCCGGGACTCCCTGGATACAATGAGCAGTTCTTC	CATLPPGLPGYNEQFF
few	TRBV19	TRBD1	TRBJ1-2	TGTGCCAGTAGGCGGGAGGGGGCGGATGGCTACACCTTC	CASRREGADGYTF
NA	TRBV4-1	NA	TRBJ1-2	TGCGCCAGCAGCCCAAGCTCAGGGCAGGGTGGCTACACCTTC	CASSPSSGQGGYTF
NA	TRBV27	NA	TRBJ1-5	TGTGCCAGCAGTTGGAATAGCAATCAGCCCCAGCATTTT	CASSWNSNQPQHF
NA	TRBV28	TRBD1	TRBJ1-2	TGTGCCAGCAGTACCGGGACAGGAGAATATGGCTACACCTTC	CASSTGTGEYGYTF
NA	TRBV5-1	NA	TRBJ1-1	TGCGCCAGCAGCGTCAAAGTGTTTGGGAGTCGTCACACTGAAGCTTTCTTT	CASSVKVFGSRHTEAFF
NA	TRBV5-4	TRBD1	TRBJ2-2	TGTGCCAGCAGCCAATTTGACAGGGAAACCGGGGAGCTGTTTTTT	CASSQFDRETGELFF
few	TRBV10-2	NA	TRBJ1-2	TGCGCCAGCAGTGAGTCCGGGAACTATGGCTACACCTTC	CASSESGNYGYTF
NA	TRBV5-3	NA	TRBJ1-1	TGTGCCAGAAATGGAGTTGGTAGAGCTTTCTTT	CARNGVGRAFF
NA	TRBV2	TRBD1	TRBJ2-1	TGTGCCAGCAGCGCGGACAGGGGACTTTACAATGAGCAGTTCTTC	CASSADRGLYNEQFF
NA	TRBV9	NA	TRBJ1-3	TGTGCCAGCAGCTTCACCTGGGGCCTGGGGAACACCATATATTTT	CASSFTWGLGNTIYF